The 29 T cell receptor beta chains listed next were all sequenced from one sample in a study of multiple sclerosis patients with progressive multifocal leukoencephalopathy. Described time point: time of PML onset. Sequencing used immunoSEQ multiplex PCR; TCRdb keeps in-frame clones, though not all of them. The sample includes about 31,000 clones, roughly 87% of them seen just once. The source was PBMCs, collected from a patient treated with natalizumab. These receptors were collected from a woman aged 40 to 50 with progressive multifocal leukoencephalopathy.

The chain joins TRBV6-6 to TRBJ1-4; weak D call: TRBD1 (5 bases). With 7 bases removed from V and 8 bases from J, the gap between germline ends came to 17 bases. The germline CDR1 and CDR2 sequences are MNHNY and SVGAGI (reference sequence). The CDR3 runs 14 residues. CDR3 DNA: TGTGCCAGCATACGGGACCCGGTCTGGGAAAAACTGTTTTTT. Protein product: CASIRDPVWEKLFF.

This rearrangement joins TRBV13 to TRBJ2-1; TRBD1 agrees at 10 bases. Germline CDR1 reads PRHDT; CDR2 reads FYEKMQ (reference sequence). CDR3 size: 14 residues. After removal of 5 bases from V and 8 bases from J, the junction contained 6 bases not matched to a gene. The CDR3 loop is CASSRGQGVDEQFF. The CDR3 nucleotides read TGTGCCAGCAGCCGAGGACAGGGGGTGGATGAGCAGTTCTTC.

The chain links TRBV6-1 to TRBJ2-5; D perhaps matches TRBD1 (5 bases). Looked up from germline, CDR1 is MNHNS and CDR2 is SASEGT. The length of the CDR3 is 15 residues. V was pared by 6 bases and J by 1 base, with 15 bases between. The CDR3 sequence: CASRFKQVLQETQYF. In DNA, the CDR3 is TGTGCCAGCAGGTTCAAACAGGTCCTCCAAGAGACCCAGTACTTC.

The chain is built from TRBV28 and TRBJ1-2, with D perhaps matching TRBD1 (5 bases). Between the trimmed V and J ends, which lost 7 bases and 1 base, there was a span of 10 bases. This CDR3 spans 13 amino acids. CDR1 and CDR2 from the germline V gene are MDHEN and SYDVKM. CDR3 in amino acids: CASTRGINYGYTF. The DNA of the CDR3 is TGTGCCAGCACCCGGGGGATTAACTATGGCTACACCTTC.

Concerning this clone itself: Other DNA sequences in the sample encode the same CDR3. The CDR3 DNA sequence: TGTGCCAGCATGGCGTTTACCTACGAGCAGTACTTC. Translating it yields CASMAFTYEQYF. The gene calls are TRBV28 and TRBJ2-7; D is uncertain. The CDR3 runs to 12 residues. Trimming took off 7 bases at V and 2 bases at J, with 9 bases between the two ends. CDR1 is MDHEN, CDR2 SYDVKM, per germline.

As for this clone: Other DNA sequences in the sample encode the same CDR3. The V call is TRBV7-9, the J call TRBJ1-1; D uncertain. Germline V gene lookup returns CDR1 SEHNR and CDR2 FQNEAQ (reference sequence). Trimming cost V 1 base and J 1 base, with 4 bases left between them. CDR3 length: 13 residues. The CDR3 protein is CASSLGTNTEAFF. The CDR3 DNA sequence: TGTGCCAGCAGCTTAGGGACGAACACTGAAGCTTTCTTT.

The V call is TRBV4-1, the J call TRBJ1-2; D remains ambiguous. Germline CDR1 reads MGHRA; CDR2 reads YSYEKL. CDR3 length equals 15 residues. Trimming pared 0 bases from V and 1 base from J, leaving 9 bases between. CDR3: CASSQDLVFNYGYTF. The CDR3 DNA reads as TGCGCCAGCAGCCAAGATCTAGTCTTTAACTATGGCTACACCTTC.

The chain uses TRBV30 and TRBJ1-1; D unresolved. Deletions cut 4 bases from V and 1 base from J, with 10 bases between. Germline CDR1 and CDR2: GTSNPN and SVGIG (reference sequence). The CDR3 covers 13 residues. CDR3 sequence reads: CAWTWGENTEAFF. CDR3 nucleotide sequence: TGTGCCTGGACCTGGGGTGAGAACACTGAAGCTTTCTTT. Variable domain in full (rest from reference TRBV30 and TRBJ1-1): SQTIHQWPATLVQPVGSPLSLECTVEGTSNPNLYWYRQAAGRGLQLLFYSVGIGQISSEVPQNLSASRPQDRQFILSSKKLLLSDSGFYLCAWTWGENTEAFFGQGTRLTVV.

The chain joins TRBV6-5 to TRBJ1-1; D is unresolved. The germline CDR1 and CDR2 sequences are MNHEY and SVGAGI. The CDR3 totals 15 residues. V was shortened by 0 bases and J by 1 base, with 9 bases between the two germline ends. The CDR3 region is CASSYSKGGNTEAFF. Here the CDR3 DNA reads TGTGCCAGCAGTTACTCGAAGGGCGGGAACACTGAAGCTTTCTTT.

The genes are TRBV7-9 and TRBJ2-1, with 7 bases that match TRBD2. Germline CDR1 reads SEHNR; CDR2 reads FQNEAQ (reference sequence). This CDR3 is built from 14 residues. The junction had 10 bases not matched to a gene; V was cut back by 10 bases and J by 4 bases. CDR3 DNA sequence: TGTGCCAATACTCCCGCGGGGGTTTACAATGAGCAGTTCTTC. Protein: CANTPAGVYNEQFF.

The chain is built from TRBV11-2 and TRBJ2-7; D is perhaps TRBD2 (5 bases). Trimming pared 2 bases from V and 6 bases from J, leaving 11 bases between. This CDR3 is 13 amino acids long. In germline, CDR1 is SGHAT, CDR2 FQNNGV. The CDR3 sequence: CASSLQGGSEQYF. For the CDR3, the DNA is TGTGCCAGCAGCTTACAAGGCGGGTCCGAGCAGTACTTC.

CDR3: CASSQDRGRGREQYF. Here the CDR3 DNA reads TGCGCCAGCAGCCAAGATAGGGGGCGGGGGCGCGAGCAGTACTTC. This chain connects TRBV4-1 to TRBJ2-7, with D perhaps assigned TRBD1 or TRBD2 (7 bases each). The V gene's germline CDR1 is MGHRA and CDR2 YSYEKL. Trimming left V 0 bases short and J 6 bases short, with 15 bases between. This CDR3 is built from 15 residues.

V usage is TRBV10-2 and J usage is TRBJ1-2; 9 bases map to TRBD1. V lost 3 bases, J lost 1 base, and 3 bases stayed unmatched. Germline assignment: CDR1 WSHSY and CDR2 SAAADI. The CDR3 is 15 residues long. The CDR3 spells CASSDGTGINYGYTF. The CDR3 DNA reads as TGCGCCAGCAGTGACGGGACAGGGATTAACTATGGCTACACCTTC.

This clone was detected once. The chain combines TRBV18 with TRBJ2-7; D is uncertain. The CDR3 is made up of 13 amino acids. CDR1 is KGHSH and CDR2 is LQKENI in the germline V gene. Trimming cost V 4 bases and J 4 bases, with 11 bases left between them. CDR3 in DNA: TGTGCCAGCTCACAATACACGGAATACGAGCAGTACTTC. It codes for CASSQYTEYEQYF.

Concerning this clone itself: The junction departs from the called germline gene at one end, perhaps through a read error. The sample carries other DNA sequences with the same CDR3. The chain combines TRBV19 with TRBJ1-5, with D perhaps TRBD1 (5 bases). Germline assignment: CDR1 LNHDA and CDR2 SQIVND (reference sequence). The CDR3 runs 14 residues. The CDR3 is CASSLGRANQPQHF. The CDR3 bases are TGCGCCAGTAGTCTGGGACGGGCTAATCAGCCCCAGCATTTT.

This clone was seen once. CDR3 amino acids: CAWRGGGGTQYF. The CDR3 DNA follows: TGTGCCTGGAGGGGCGGCGGGGGGACCCAGTACTTC. This rearrangement joins TRBV30 to TRBJ2-5; 7 bases are shared with TRBD2. This CDR3 comprises 12 residues. CDR1 and CDR2 (germline): GTSNPN, SVGIG (reference sequence). V lost 3 bases to trimming and J lost 7 bases; unmatched junction nucleotides: 5.

This chain connects TRBV6-5 to TRBJ2-3, with a tentative D call TRBD1 (6 bases). V lost 5 bases to trimming and J lost 1 base, with 10 bases between them. CDR1 MNHEY and CDR2 SVGAGI come from the germline V gene. The CDR3 is 14 amino acids. The CDR3 here is CASSQRTGTDTQYF. In DNA, the CDR3 is TGTGCCAGCAGTCAACGGACAGGCACAGATACGCAGTATTTT.

This clone occurred a few times. This chain uses TRBV7-9 with TRBJ1-2, with 8 positions matching TRBD1. The germline CDR1 and CDR2 sequences are SEHNR and FQNEAQ (reference sequence). The length of the CDR3 is 15 residues. V was clipped by 2 bases and J by 4 bases; unmatched bases: 6. The CDR3 spells CASSLPGGTGYGYTF. CDR3 DNA: TGTGCCAGCAGCTTACCCGGGGGGACAGGCTATGGCTACACCTTC.

As concerns this clone: Other nucleotide sequences in the sample specify the same CDR3. V gene TRBV2 combines with J gene TRBJ2-1, with 9 bases lining up with TRBD1. CDR1 is SNHLY, CDR2 FYNNEI, per germline. The trim removed 9 bases at V and 2 bases at J, leaving 5 bases unmatched. CDR3 length equals 14 residues. The CDR3 bases are TGTGCCAGGGACAGGGGTCGGCCCTACAATGAGCAGTTCTTC. The encoded protein is CARDRGRPYNEQFF. Full variable domain (remainder filled in from reference TRBV2 and TRBJ2-1): EPEVTQTPSHQVTQMGQEVILRCVPISNHLYFYWYRQILGQKVEFLVSFYNNEISEKSEIFDDQFSVERPDGSNFTLKIRSTKLEDSAMYFCARDRGRPYNEQFFGPGTRLTVL.

This clone was detected only a few times. This chain links TRBV5-1 with TRBJ2-3, with D perhaps TRBD1 (6 bases). The V and J ends lost 4 bases and 8 bases respectively, with 32 bases between them. The V gene's germline CDR1 is SGHRS and CDR2 YFSETQ. CDR3 length: 19 amino acids. The CDR3 loop is CASSGNRASISPTMVTQYF. The CDR3 DNA sequence: TGCGCCAGCAGCGGAAACAGGGCCTCCATCTCTCCCACGATGGTTACGCAGTATTTT.

The rearrangement links TRBV7-9 to TRBJ2-1; 12 nucleotides line up with TRBD2. J gave up 6 bases and V 5 bases, and 5 bases lay outside the gene matches. The CDR3 loop spans 15 amino acids. From germline, CDR1 is SEHNR and CDR2 FQNEAQ (reference sequence). The CDR3: CASSRLAGEGNEQFF. In DNA form, the CDR3 reads TGTGCCAGCAGCCGACTAGCGGGAGAAGGCAATGAGCAGTTCTTC.

The V call is TRBV1, the J call TRBJ2-5; TRBD2, the table's D call, was not compared with the DNA. The J call may not be correct, given that the DNA end is closer to TRBJ2-7. TRBV1 is noted as a pseudogene. CDR3 size: 18 residues. CDR3 region: CTSSQSILAGAFSYEQYF. CDR3 nucleotides: TGCACCAGCAGCCAGAGCATTCTAGCGGGCGCCTTCTCCTACGAGCAGTACTTC.

This chain links TRBV6-1 with TRBJ2-3; no clear D gene. The CDR3 runs to 14 residues. Looked up from germline, CDR1 is MNHNS and CDR2 is SASEGT. V lost 4 bases to trimming and J lost 4 bases, with 12 bases between them. In DNA form, the CDR3 reads TGTGCCAGCAGTGTTAATAACCTTGCAGATACGCAGTATTTT. Its protein product is CASSVNNLADTQYF.

CDR3 loop: CASSQDTGGTEAFF. The CDR3 nucleotides are TGCGCCAGCAGCCAAGATACAGGGGGGACTGAAGCTTTCTTT. The genes are TRBV4-3 and TRBJ1-1; 8 bases are shared with TRBD1. The V gene's germline CDR1 is LGHNA and CDR2 YSLEER. This CDR3 contains 14 residues. J was trimmed by 5 bases and V by 0 bases; bases with no gene match: 2.

This clone has just a few counts. J is TRBJ2-2 and V is TRBV6-4; 7 positions match TRBD1. The V segment lost 6 bases and the J segment 4 bases; nucleotides outside the gene matches: 8. From germline, CDR1 is MRHNA and CDR2 SNTAGT. This CDR3 is built from 15 residues. The CDR3 nucleotides are TGTGCCAGCAGCCTCAGGGACAGAGGCACCGGGGAGCTGTTTTTT. Amino acids: CASSLRDRGTGELFF.

The chain has TRBV7-2 and TRBJ1-1, with TRBD1 as a possible D gene (5 bases). Germline V lookup: CDR1 SGHTA, CDR2 FQGNSA. The CDR3 contains 15 residues. V shed 3 bases and J shed 4 bases, with 15 bases lying between them. CDR3 sequence reads: CASSLSALGGTEAFF. The CDR3 nucleotides read TGTGCCAGCAGCTTGTCCGCCCTGGGGGGCACTGAAGCTTTCTTT.

This clone showed up just once. This sequence joins TRBV7-9 and TRBJ2-1, with TRBD2 identical over 10 bases. The CDR3 has 13 residues. Germline V lookup: CDR1 SEHNR, CDR2 FQNEAQ (reference sequence). V lost 3 bases, J lost 9 bases, and 2 bases stayed unmatched. This chain's CDR3 is CASSFGLAVEQFF. The CDR3 bases are TGTGCCAGCAGCTTCGGACTAGCGGTTGAGCAGTTCTTC.

This rearrangement joins TRBV30 to TRBJ2-7; TRBD1 matches at 7 bases. The CDR3 totals 14 residues. J gave up 4 bases and V 5 bases, and 11 bases lay outside the gene matches. In germline, CDR1 is GTSNPN, CDR2 SVGIG (reference sequence). The CDR3 sequence is CAWGTGTATYEQYF. CDR3 sequence (DNA): TGTGCCTGGGGTACCGGGACAGCTACATACGAGCAGTACTTC.

This CDR3 reads CASSLPGDLGGELFF. The CDR3 coding sequence is TGTGCCAGCAGTTTGCCAGGGGATCTTGGCGGGGAGCTGTTTTTT. The rearrangement links TRBV5-4 to TRBJ2-2, with a weak D call TRBD1 (6 bases). Trimming removed 5 bases from V and 7 bases from J, with 18 bases in between. The germline V gene has CDR1 SGHNT and CDR2 YYREEE (reference sequence). This CDR3 has 15 residues.